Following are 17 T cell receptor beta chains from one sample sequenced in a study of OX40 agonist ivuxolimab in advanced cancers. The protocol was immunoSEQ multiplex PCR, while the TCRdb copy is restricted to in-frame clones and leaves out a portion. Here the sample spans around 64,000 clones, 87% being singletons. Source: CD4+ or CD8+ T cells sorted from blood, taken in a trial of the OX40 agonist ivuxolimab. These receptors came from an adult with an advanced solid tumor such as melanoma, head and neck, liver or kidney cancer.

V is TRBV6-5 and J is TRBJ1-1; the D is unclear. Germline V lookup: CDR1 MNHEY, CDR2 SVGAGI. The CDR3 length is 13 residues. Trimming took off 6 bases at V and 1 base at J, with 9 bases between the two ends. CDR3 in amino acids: CASSSQRNTEAFF. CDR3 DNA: TGTGCCAGCAGCTCACAGCGGAACACTGAAGCTTTCTTT.

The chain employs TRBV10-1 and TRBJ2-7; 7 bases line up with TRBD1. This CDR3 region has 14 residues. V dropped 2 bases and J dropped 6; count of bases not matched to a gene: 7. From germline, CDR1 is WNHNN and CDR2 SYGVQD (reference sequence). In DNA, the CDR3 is TGCGCCAGCAGTGAGAGAGGACAGGAGTCCGAGCAGTACTTC. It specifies CASSERGQESEQYF.

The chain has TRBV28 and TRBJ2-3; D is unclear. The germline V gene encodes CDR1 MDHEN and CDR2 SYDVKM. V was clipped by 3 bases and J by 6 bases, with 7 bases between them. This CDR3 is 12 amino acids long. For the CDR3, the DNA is TGTGCCAGCAGTTTCAATCTGGATACGCAGTATTTT. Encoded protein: CASSFNLDTQYF.

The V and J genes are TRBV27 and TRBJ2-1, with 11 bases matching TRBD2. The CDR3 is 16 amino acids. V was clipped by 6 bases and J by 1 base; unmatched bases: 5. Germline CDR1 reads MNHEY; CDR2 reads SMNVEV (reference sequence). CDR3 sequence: CASRALAGGSYNEQFF. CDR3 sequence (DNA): TGTGCCAGCAGGGCCTTAGCGGGGGGGTCCTACAATGAGCAGTTCTTC.

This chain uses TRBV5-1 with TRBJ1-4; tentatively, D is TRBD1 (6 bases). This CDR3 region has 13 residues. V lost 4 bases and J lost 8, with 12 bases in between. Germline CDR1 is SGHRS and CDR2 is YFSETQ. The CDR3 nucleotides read TGCGCCAGCAGCCTCAGGGGTGTGGAAAAACTGTTTTTT. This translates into CASSLRGVEKLFF. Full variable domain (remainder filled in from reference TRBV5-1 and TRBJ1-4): KAGVTQTPRYLIKTRGQQVTLSCSPISGHRSVSWYQQTPGQGLQFLFEYFSETQRNKGNFPGRFSGRQFSNSRSEMNVSTLELGDSALYLCASSLRGVEKLFFGSGTQLSVL.

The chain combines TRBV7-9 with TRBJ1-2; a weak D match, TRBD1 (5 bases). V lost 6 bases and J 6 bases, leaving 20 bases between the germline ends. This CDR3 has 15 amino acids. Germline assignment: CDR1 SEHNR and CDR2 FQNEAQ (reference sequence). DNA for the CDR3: TGTGCCAGCAGGGGACTGAAAACTGGCCGGGATGGCTACACCTTC. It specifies CASRGLKTGRDGYTF.

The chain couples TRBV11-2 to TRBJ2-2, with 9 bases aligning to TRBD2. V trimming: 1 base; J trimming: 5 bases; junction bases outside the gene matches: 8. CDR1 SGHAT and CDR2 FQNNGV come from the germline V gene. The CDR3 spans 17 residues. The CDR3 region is CASSLGGSGSRTGELFF. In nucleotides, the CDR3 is TGTGCCAGCAGCTTAGGTGGTAGCGGGAGTAGGACCGGGGAGCTGTTTTTT.

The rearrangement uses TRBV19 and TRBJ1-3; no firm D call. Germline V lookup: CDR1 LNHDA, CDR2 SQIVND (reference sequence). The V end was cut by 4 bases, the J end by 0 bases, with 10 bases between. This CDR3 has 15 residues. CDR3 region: CASSRTAYSGNTIYF. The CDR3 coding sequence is TGTGCCAGTAGTAGAACGGCCTACTCTGGAAACACCATATATTTT.

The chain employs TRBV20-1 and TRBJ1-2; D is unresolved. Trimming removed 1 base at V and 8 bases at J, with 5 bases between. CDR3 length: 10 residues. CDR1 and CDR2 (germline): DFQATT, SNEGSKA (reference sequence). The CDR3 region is CSARGEGYTF. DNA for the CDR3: TGCAGTGCTAGAGGGGAAGGCTACACCTTC.

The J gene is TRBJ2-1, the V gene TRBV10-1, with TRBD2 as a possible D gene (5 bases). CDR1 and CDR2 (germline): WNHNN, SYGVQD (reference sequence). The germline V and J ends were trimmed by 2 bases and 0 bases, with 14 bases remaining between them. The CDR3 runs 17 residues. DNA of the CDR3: TGCGCCAGCAGTGAGAGGACTCTTCATTACTCCTACAATGAGCAGTTCTTC. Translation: CASSERTLHYSYNEQFF.

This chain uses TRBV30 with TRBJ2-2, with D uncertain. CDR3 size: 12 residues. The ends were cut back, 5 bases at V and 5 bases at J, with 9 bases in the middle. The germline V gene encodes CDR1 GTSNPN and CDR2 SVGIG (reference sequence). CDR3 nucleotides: TGTGCCTGGGGACGCTCTACCGGGGAGCTGTTTTTT. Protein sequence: CAWGRSTGELFF.

The CDR3 spells CASRATGAGREQYF. CDR3 DNA: TGTGCCAGCAGGGCTACAGGGGCCGGCCGCGAGCAGTACTTC. V gene TRBV2 combines with J gene TRBJ2-7, with TRBD1 matching over 7 bases. V lost 6 bases to trimming and J lost 6 bases; unmatched junction nucleotides: 11. The germline V gene encodes CDR1 SNHLY and CDR2 FYNNEI. The CDR3 extends over 14 amino acids.

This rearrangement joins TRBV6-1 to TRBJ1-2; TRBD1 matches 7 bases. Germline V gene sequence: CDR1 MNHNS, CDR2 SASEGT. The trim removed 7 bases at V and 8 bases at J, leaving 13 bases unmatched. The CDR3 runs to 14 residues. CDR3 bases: TGTGCCAGCAAGGGGGCCGCGAGCTCGGACGGCTACACCTTC. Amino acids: CASKGAASSDGYTF.

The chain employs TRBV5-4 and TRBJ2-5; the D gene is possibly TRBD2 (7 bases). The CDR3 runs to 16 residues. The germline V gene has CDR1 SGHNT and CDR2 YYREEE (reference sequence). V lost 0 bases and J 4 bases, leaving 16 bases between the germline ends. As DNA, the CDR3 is TGTGCCAGCAGCTTGGGGGCGGGGGCCACTGGAGAGACCCAGTACTTC. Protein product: CASSLGAGATGETQYF.

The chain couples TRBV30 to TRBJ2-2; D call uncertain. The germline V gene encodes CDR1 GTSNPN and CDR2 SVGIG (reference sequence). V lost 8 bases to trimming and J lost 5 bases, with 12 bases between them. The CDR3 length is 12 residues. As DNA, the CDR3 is TGTGCCATCCGTCCAGTTACCGGGGAGCTGTTTTTT. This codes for CAIRPVTGELFF.

The CDR3 protein is CASSYGTGGYGYTF. The CDR3 coding sequence is TGTGCCAGCAGTTATGGGACAGGAGGTTATGGCTACACCTTC. V and J are TRBV27 and TRBJ1-2; TRBD1 agrees at 8 bases. There are 14 residues in the CDR3. V shed 4 bases and J 5 bases; nucleotides not matched to a gene: 6. Germline V gene lookup returns CDR1 MNHEY and CDR2 SMNVEV (reference sequence).

The CDR3 sequence: CASSLAADDTIYF. The CDR3 coding sequence is TGCGCCAGCAGCTTGGCTGCGGACGACACCATATATTTT. The rearrangement links TRBV5-1 to TRBJ1-3; D not resolved. Germline loops: CDR1 SGHRS, CDR2 YFSETQ. The germline V and J ends were trimmed by 0 bases and 8 bases, with 9 bases remaining between them. This CDR3 is 13 amino acids long.